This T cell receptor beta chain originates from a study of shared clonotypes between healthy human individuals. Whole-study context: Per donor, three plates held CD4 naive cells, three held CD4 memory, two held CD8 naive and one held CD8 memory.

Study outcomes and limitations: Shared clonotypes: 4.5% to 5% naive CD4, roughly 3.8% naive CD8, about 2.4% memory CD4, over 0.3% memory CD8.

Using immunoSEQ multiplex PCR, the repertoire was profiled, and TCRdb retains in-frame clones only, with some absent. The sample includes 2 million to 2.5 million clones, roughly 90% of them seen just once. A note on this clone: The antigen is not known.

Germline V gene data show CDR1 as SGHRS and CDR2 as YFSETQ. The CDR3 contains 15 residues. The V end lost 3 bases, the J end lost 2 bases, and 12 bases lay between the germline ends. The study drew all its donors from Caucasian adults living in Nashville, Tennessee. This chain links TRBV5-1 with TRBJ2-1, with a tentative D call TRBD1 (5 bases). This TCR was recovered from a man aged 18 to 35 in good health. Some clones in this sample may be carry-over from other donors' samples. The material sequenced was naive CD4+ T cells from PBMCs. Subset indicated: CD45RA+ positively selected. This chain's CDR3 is CASSWAGLPYNEQFF. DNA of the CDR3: TGCGCCAGCAGCTGGGCAGGGTTGCCCTACAATGAGCAGTTCTTC.